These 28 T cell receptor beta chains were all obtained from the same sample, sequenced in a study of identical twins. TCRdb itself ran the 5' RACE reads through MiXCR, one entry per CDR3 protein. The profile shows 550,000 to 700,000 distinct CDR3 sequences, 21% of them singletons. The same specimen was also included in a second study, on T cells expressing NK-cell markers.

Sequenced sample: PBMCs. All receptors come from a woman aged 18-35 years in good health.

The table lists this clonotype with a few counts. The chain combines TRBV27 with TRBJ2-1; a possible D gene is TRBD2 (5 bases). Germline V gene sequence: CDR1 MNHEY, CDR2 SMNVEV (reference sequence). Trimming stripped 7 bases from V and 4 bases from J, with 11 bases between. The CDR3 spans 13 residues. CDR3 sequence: CASKGANYNEQFF. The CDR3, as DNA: TGTGCCAGCAAGGGAGCGAATTACAATGAGCAGTTCTTC.

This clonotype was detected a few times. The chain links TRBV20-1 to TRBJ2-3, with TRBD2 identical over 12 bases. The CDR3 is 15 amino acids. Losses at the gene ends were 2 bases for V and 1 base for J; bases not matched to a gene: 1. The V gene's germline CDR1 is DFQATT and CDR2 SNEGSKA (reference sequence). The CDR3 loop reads CSARRTSGGTDTQYF. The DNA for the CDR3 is TGCAGTGCTAGAAGGACTAGCGGGGGCACAGATACGCAGTATTTT.

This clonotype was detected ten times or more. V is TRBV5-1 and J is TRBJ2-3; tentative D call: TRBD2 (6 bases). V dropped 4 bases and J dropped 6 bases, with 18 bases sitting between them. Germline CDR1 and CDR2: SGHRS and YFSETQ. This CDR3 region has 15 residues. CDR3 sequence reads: CASSGLAAPSDTQYF. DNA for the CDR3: TGCGCCAGCAGCGGATTAGCGGCCCCCAGTGATACGCAGTATTTT.

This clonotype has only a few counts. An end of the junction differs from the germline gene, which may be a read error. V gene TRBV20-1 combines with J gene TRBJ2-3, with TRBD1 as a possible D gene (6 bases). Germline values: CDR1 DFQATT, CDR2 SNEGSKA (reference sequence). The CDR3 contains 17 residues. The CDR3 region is CCAREIPRGPSTDTQYF. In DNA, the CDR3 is TGCTGTGCTAGAGAAATACCCAGGGGTCCTAGCACAGATACGCAGTATTTT.

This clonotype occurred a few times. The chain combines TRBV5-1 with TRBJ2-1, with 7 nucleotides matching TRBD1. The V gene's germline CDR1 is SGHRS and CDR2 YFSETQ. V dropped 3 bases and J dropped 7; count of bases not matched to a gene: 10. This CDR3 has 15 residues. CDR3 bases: TGCGCCAGCAGCTCCTGGACAGGAACGGAGAATGAGCAGTTCTTC. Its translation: CASSSWTGTENEQFF.

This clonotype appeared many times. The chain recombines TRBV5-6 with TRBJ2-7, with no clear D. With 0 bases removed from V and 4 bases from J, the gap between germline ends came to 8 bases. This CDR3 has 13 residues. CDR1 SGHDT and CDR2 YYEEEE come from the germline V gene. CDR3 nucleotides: TGTGCCAGCAGCTTGGTATCGGGTTACGAGCAGTACTTC. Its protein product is CASSLVSGYEQYF.

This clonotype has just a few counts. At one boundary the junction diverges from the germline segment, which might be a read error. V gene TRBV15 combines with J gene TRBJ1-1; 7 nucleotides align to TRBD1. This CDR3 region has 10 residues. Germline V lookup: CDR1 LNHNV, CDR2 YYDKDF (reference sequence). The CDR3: CATSSGTVIF. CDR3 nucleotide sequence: TGTGCCACCAGCAGCGGGACAGTCATCTTT.

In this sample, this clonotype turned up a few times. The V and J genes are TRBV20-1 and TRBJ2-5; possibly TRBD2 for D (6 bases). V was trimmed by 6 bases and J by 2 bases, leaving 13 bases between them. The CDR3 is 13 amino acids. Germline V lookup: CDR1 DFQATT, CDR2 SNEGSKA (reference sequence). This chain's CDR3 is CSANAAGQETQYF. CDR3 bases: TGCAGTGCCAACGCCGCGGGGCAAGAGACCCAGTACTTC.

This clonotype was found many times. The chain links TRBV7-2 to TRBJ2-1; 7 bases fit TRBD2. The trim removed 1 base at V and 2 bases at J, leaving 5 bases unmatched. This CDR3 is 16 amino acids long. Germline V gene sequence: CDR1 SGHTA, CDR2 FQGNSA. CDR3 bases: TGTGCCAGCAGCTTAGGGGGAAGCGGGACCTACAATGAGCAGTTCTTC. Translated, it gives CASSLGGSGTYNEQFF.

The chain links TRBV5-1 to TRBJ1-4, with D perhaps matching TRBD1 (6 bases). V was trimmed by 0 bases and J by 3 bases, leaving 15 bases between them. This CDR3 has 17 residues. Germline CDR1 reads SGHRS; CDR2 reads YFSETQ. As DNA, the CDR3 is TGCGCCAGCAGCTTGGAAAACCACAGGGCTTCTAATGAAAAACTGTTTTTT. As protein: CASSLENHRASNEKLFF.

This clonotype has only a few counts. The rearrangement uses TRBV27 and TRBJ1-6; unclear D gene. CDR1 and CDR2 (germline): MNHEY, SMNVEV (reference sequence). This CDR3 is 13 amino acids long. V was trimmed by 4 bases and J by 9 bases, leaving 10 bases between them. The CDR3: CASSSNAVSPLHF. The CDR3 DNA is TGTGCCAGCAGTTCAAACGCGGTTTCACCCCTCCACTTT.

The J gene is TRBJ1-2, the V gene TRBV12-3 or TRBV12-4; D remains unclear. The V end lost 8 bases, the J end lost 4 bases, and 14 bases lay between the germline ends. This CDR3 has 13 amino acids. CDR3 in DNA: TGTGCCAGCCGCCAGCGGCAGATCTATGGCTACACCTTC. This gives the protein CASRQRQIYGYTF.

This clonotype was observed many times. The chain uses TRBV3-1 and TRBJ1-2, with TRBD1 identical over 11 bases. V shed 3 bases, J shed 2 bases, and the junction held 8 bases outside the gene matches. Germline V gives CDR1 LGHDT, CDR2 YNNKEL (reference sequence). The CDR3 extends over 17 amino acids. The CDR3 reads CASSQGGQGANNYGYTF. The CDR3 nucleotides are TGTGCCAGCAGCCAGGGCGGACAGGGGGCGAACAACTATGGCTACACCTTC.

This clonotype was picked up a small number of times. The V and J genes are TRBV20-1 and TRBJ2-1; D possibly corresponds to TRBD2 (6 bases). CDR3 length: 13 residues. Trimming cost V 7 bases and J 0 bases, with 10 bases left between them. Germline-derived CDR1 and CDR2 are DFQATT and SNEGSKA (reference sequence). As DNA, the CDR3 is TGCAGTGGGCGGGGCTTCTCCTACAATGAGCAGTTCTTC. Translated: CSGRGFSYNEQFF.

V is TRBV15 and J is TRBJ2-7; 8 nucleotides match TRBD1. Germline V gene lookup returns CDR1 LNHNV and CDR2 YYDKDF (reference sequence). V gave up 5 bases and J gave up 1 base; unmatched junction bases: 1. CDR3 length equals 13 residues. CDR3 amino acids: CATSRDRSYEQYF. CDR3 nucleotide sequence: TGTGCCACCAGCCGGGACAGGTCCTACGAGCAGTACTTC.

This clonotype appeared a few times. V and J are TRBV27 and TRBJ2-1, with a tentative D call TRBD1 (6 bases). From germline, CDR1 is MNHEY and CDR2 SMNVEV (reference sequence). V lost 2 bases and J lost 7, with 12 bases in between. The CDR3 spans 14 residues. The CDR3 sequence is CASSLRGKTNEQFF. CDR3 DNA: TGTGCCAGCAGTTTAAGGGGGAAAACGAATGAGCAGTTCTTC.

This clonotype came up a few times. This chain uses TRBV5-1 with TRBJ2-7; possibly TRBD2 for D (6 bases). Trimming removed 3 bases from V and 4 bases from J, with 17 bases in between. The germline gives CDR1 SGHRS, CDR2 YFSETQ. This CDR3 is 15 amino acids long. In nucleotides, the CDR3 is TGCGCCAGCAGCTCCTCCCCGGGAGACCGTTACGAGCAGTACTTC. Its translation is CASSSSPGDRYEQYF.

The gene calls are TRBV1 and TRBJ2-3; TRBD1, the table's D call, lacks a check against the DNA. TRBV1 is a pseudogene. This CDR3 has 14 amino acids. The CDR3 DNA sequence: TGCACCGAGGGGACAGGGGCTTTCACAGATACGCAGTATTTT. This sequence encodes CTEGTGAFTDTQYF.

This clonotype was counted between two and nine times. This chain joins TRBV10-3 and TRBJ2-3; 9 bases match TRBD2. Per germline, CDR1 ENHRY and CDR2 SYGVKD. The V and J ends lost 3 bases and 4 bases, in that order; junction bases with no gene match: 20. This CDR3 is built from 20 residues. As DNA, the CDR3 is TGTGCCATCAGTGACGGTCTGGCGGGAGGGCCGGTTCGTTCATCAGATACGCAGTATTTT. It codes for CAISDGLAGGPVRSSDTQYF.

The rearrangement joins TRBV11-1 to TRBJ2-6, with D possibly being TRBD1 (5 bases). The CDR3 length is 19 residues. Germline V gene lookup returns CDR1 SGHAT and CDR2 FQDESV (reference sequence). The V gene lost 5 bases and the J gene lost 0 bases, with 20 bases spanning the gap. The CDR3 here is CASSPLWGQGSSGANVLTF. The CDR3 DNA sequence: TGTGCCAGCAGCCCTCTTTGGGGCCAGGGTAGCTCTGGGGCCAACGTCCTGACTTTC.

CDR3 sequence (DNA): TGTGCCAGCAATCCCACCGGGACACCTTACGAGCAGTACTTC. Translation: CASNPTGTPYEQYF. V and J are TRBV6-1 and TRBJ2-7; D may be TRBD1 (6 bases). Trimming cost V 7 bases and J 4 bases, with 17 bases left between them. The CDR3 sequence is 14 residues long. Germline V gene sequence: CDR1 MNHNS, CDR2 SASEGT.

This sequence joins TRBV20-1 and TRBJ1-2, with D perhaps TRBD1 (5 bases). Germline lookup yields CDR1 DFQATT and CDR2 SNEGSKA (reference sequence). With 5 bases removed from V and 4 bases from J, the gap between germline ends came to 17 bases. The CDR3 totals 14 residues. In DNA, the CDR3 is TGCAGTGCTGGAGGGGACGGTGGCGGCTATGGCTACACCTTC. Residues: CSAGGDGGGYGYTF.

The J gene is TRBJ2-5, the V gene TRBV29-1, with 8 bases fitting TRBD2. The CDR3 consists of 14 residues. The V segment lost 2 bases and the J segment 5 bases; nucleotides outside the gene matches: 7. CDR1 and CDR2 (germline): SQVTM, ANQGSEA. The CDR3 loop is CSVEPYGRGETQYF. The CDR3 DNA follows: TGCAGCGTTGAACCCTACGGGAGGGGGGAGACCCAGTACTTC.

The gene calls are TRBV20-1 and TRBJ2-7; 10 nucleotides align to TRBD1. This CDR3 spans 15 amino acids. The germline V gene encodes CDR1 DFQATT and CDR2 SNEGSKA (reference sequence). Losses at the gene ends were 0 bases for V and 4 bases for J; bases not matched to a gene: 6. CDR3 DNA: TGCAGTGCTAGAGATTTCGGGACAGGGGCATACGAGCAGTACTTC. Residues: CSARDFGTGAYEQYF.

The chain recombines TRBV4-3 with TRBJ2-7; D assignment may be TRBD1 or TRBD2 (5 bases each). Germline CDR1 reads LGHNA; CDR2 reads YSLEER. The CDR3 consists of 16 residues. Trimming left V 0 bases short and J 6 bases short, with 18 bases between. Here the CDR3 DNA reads TGCGCCAGCAGCCAAGATTGGCCGGGACGTGGGCTCGAGCAGTACTTC. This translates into CASSQDWPGRGLEQYF.

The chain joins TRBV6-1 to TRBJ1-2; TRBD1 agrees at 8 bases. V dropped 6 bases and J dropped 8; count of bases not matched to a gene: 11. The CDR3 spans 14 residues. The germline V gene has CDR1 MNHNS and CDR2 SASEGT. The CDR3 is CASRRTGQGGGYTF. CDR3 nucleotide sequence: TGTGCCAGCAGACGAACAGGACAGGGTGGCGGCTACACCTTC.

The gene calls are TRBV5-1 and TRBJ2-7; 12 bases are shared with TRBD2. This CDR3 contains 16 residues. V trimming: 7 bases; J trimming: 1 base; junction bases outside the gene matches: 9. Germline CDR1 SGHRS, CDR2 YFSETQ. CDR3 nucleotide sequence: TGCGCCAGCCGCAGACTAGCGGGAGCTGCATCCTACGAGCAGTACTTC. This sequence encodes CASRRLAGAASYEQYF. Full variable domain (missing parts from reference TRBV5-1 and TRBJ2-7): KAGVTQTPRYLIKTRGQQVTLSCSPISGHRSVSWYQQTPGQGLQFLFEYFSETQRNKGNFPGRFSGRQFSNSRSEMNVSTLELGDSALYLCASRRLAGAASYEQYFGPGTRLTVT.

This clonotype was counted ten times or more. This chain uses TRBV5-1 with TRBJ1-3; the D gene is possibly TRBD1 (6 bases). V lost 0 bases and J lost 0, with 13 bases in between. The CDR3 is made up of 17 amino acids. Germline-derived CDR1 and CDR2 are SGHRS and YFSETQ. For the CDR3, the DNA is TGCGCCAGCAGCTTGGGGGGGGGCCGAAGCTCTGGAAACACCATATATTTT. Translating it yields CASSLGGGRSSGNTIYF.